This T cell receptor (beta chain) is drawn from a study of technical replicates of blood from a few donors. The table came from immunoSEQ multiplex PCR; TCRdb's copy has only in-frame clones and leaves some out. The data show 85,000 or so clones, with 94% seen just once and over 0.2% held by the top ten. The clonotype originates from a human donor in good health. The sample taken for sequencing was T cells isolated from PBMCs.

The chain's CDR3 is CASSLAHVTSGSYNEQFF. As DNA, the CDR3 is TGTGCCAGCAGCTTAGCGCACGTGACTAGCGGTTCCTACAATGAGCAGTTCTTC. The V call is TRBV7-6, the J call TRBJ2-1; TRBD2 agrees at 9 bases. Germline CDR1 SGHVS, CDR2 FNYEAQ. The junction had 7 bases not matched to a gene; V was cut back by 0 bases and J by 1 base. This CDR3 contains 18 residues. Full variable domain (rest looked up from reference TRBV7-6 and TRBJ2-1): GAGVSQSPRYKVTKRGQDVALRCDPISGHVSLYWYRQALGQGPEFLTYFNYEAQQDKSGLPNDRFSAERPEGSISTLTIQRTEQRDSAMYRCASSLAHVTSGSYNEQFFGPGTRLTVL.